The 26 T cell receptor beta chains below all came from one sample that was sequenced in a study of T cells in Graves' hyperthyroidism and ophthalmopathy. Researchers took RNA transcripts and amplified the TCR beta CDR3 regions from them. The TCR CDR3 first-round RT-PCR relied on the HTBI primer set. One entry per CDR3 protein results from TCRdb running MiXCR on the multiplex PCR reads. This sample has 750,000 to 950,000 distinct CDR3 sequences, with roughly 40% found just once. Sequencing used blood. These receptors were obtained from a man aged 18 to 29 with Graves' hyperthyroidism.

The J gene is TRBJ1-1, the V gene TRBV9, with D perhaps matching TRBD1 (5 bases). V was trimmed by 4 bases and J by 8 bases, leaving 18 bases between them. The CDR3 consists of 14 residues. Germline CDR1 SGDLS, CDR2 YYNGEE. The CDR3 sequence: CASSPGGGAREAFF. The CDR3 DNA reads as TGTGCCAGCAGCCCGGGTGGAGGGGCGCGGGAAGCTTTCTTT.

Notes on this clonotype: A much bigger clone sits one base away, suggesting this may be a read error. V usage is TRBV20-1 and J usage is TRBJ1-1; D is uncertain. CDR1 DFQATT and CDR2 SNEGSKA come from the germline V gene (reference sequence). The CDR3 loop spans 11 amino acids. The CDR3 sequence is CSAIVNSEAFF. CDR3 DNA sequence: TGCAGTGCTATAGTGAACTCTGAAGCTTTCTTT.

This clonotype appeared a single time. This chain links TRBV18 with TRBJ1-1; possible D gene TRBD1, 5 bases. Trimming stripped 5 bases from V and 1 base from J, with 11 bases between. CDR3 length: 14 residues. Germline V gene data show CDR1 as KGHSH and CDR2 as LQKENI. The CDR3 sequence is CASSTGGWNTEAFF. In DNA, the CDR3 is TGTGCCAGCTCAACTGGGGGTTGGAACACTGAAGCTTTCTTT.

The V and J genes are TRBV4-1 and TRBJ1-2; D is unclear. In germline, CDR1 is MGHRA, CDR2 YSYEKL. The length of the CDR3 is 15 residues. V gave up 0 bases and J gave up 8 bases, with 16 bases separating them. The CDR3 loop reads CASSQDYRDRGGYTF. CDR3 sequence (DNA): TGCGCCAGCAGCCAAGACTACCGGGATCGAGGAGGCTACACCTTC.

This clonotype was counted at least ten times. As DNA, the CDR3 is TGTGCCAGCAGCTCCTATGGGGCCCCTGAAGCTTTCTTT. This gives the protein CASSSYGAPEAFF. This sequence joins TRBV25-1 and TRBJ1-1; weak D call: TRBD1 (5 bases). Deletions cut 6 bases from V and 6 bases from J, with 14 bases between. The CDR3 extends over 13 amino acids. Per the germline V gene, CDR1 is MGHDK and CDR2 is SYGVNS.

This clonotype was counted a single time. CDR3 nucleotides: TGTGCCAGTAGTATAGACTCCGGGGAGACCCAGTACTTC. Its protein product is CASSIDSGETQYF. V gene TRBV19 combines with J gene TRBJ2-5; no reliable D call. V lost 0 bases and J lost 5, with 7 bases in between. CDR1 is LNHDA and CDR2 is SQIVND in the germline V gene (reference sequence). This CDR3 is built from 13 residues.

This clonotype was seen a few times. The chain carries TRBV19 and TRBJ1-1, with 9 bases fitting TRBD1. The CDR3 has 15 residues. Germline V gene data show CDR1 as LNHDA and CDR2 as SQIVND (reference sequence). The J segment lost 4 bases and the V segment lost 5 bases, leaving 8 bases of the junction unmatched. CDR3: CASSSTGGGSTEAFF. CDR3 in DNA: TGTGCCAGTAGTTCGACAGGGGGGGGGAGCACTGAAGCTTTCTTT. The whole variable domain, filled in from reference TRBV19 and TRBJ1-1, reads DGGITQSPKYLFRKEGQNVTLSCEQNLNHDAMYWYRQDPGQGLRLIYYSQIVNDFQKGDIAEGYSVSREKKESFPLTVTSAQKNPTAFYLCASSSTGGGSTEAFFGQGTRLTVV.

This clonotype was recorded many times. V gene TRBV20-1 combines with J gene TRBJ1-1; a possible D gene is TRBD1 (5 bases). Germline V gene data show CDR1 as DFQATT and CDR2 as SNEGSKA (reference sequence). The CDR3 runs 12 residues. V lost 4 bases, J lost 3 bases, and 9 bases lay in between. CDR3: CSATDKYTEAFF. CDR3 nucleotide sequence: TGCAGTGCTACGGACAAATACACTGAAGCTTTCTTT.

On this clonotype: A much larger clone is a single base away; this may be a read error. This chain connects TRBV10-3 to TRBJ1-1; TRBD1 agrees at 7 bases. CDR3 length: 14 residues. Germline trimming cut 2 bases from V and 0 bases from J; bases unmatched to any gene: 0. Germline CDR1 is ENHRY and CDR2 is SYGVKD. CDR3 in amino acids: CAISETGVNTEAFF. In nucleotides, the CDR3 is TGTGCCATCAGTGAGACAGGGGTGAACACTGAAGCTTTCTTT.

In this sample, this clonotype turned up once. This may be a read error: a much more frequent sequence differs by one nucleotide. The CDR3 loop is CAIKTQKDSPPHF. The CDR3 coding sequence is TGTGCCATCAAAACCCAAAAAGATTCACCCCCCCACTTT. The chain uses TRBV10-3 and TRBJ1-6; D unresolved. The length of the CDR3 is 13 residues. Per germline, CDR1 ENHRY and CDR2 SYGVKD.

This clonotype was counted a few times. The chain uses TRBV5-1 and TRBJ1-1, with TRBD1 matching over 7 bases. The germline V gene encodes CDR1 SGHRS and CDR2 YFSETQ. The CDR3 covers 15 residues. The trim removed 0 bases at V and 3 bases at J, leaving 5 bases unmatched. The CDR3 region has the DNA TGCGCCAGCAGCTTGGGACAGGGAAGCGACACTGAAGCTTTCTTT. It encodes CASSLGQGSDTEAFF.

This clonotype was detected only a few times. The chain joins TRBV12-3 or TRBV12-4 to TRBJ1-1; no definite D call. Trimming removed 6 bases at V and 1 base at J, with 12 bases between. The CDR3 covers 14 residues. The CDR3 bases are TGTGCCAGCAGGGTGAGAGAGGCGAACACTGAAGCTTTCTTT. Protein: CASRVREANTEAFF.

This clonotype appeared a few times. This chain links TRBV5-4 with TRBJ1-2; TRBD1 is a possible D gene (5 bases). The CDR3 runs to 15 residues. Germline V gene data show CDR1 as SGHNT and CDR2 as YYREEE (reference sequence). Trimming shortened V by 1 base and J by 2 bases, and 12 bases separated the two germline ends. Here the CDR3 reads CASSLYGTLNYGYTF. In nucleotides, the CDR3 is TGTGCCAGCAGCTTGTACGGGACCCTCAACTATGGCTACACCTTC.

The count of this clonotype is one. This chain uses TRBV15 with TRBJ2-5, with 8 positions matching TRBD2. The J segment lost 5 bases and the V segment lost 3 bases, leaving 5 bases of the junction unmatched. CDR3 length: 14 residues. CDR1 is LNHNV and CDR2 is YYDKDF in the germline V gene (reference sequence). The CDR3 is CATSSLGLDETQYF. The CDR3 bases are TGTGCCACCAGCAGTCTGGGACTAGACGAGACCCAGTACTTC.

This clonotype was seen more than once but under ten times. Here the CDR3 reads CSARTGINQPQHF. CDR3 nucleotide sequence: TGCAGTGCTAGAACCGGGATCAATCAGCCCCAGCATTTT. The chain is built from TRBV20-1 and TRBJ1-5; D is undetermined. V lost 2 bases and J lost 3, with 8 bases in between. The CDR3 contains 13 residues. CDR1 and CDR2 (germline): DFQATT, SNEGSKA (reference sequence).

The chain links TRBV19 to TRBJ2-5; D uncertain. The CDR3 is 14 amino acids. Germline CDR1 is LNHDA and CDR2 is SQIVND (reference sequence). With 9 bases removed from V and 2 bases from J, the gap between germline ends came to 16 bases. The CDR3 here is CASSIPQLQETQYF. CDR3 bases: TGTGCCAGCAGCATCCCACAGCTTCAAGAGACCCAGTACTTC.

This clonotype was seen a few times. This rearrangement joins TRBV6-1 to TRBJ1-5, with TRBD1 matching over 7 bases. V was pared by 6 bases and J by 5 bases, with 13 bases of the junction left unmatched. This CDR3 has 16 residues. In germline, CDR1 is MNHNS, CDR2 SASEGT. The CDR3 coding sequence is TGTGCCAGCAGGAAACAGGGGATGCCCCCTCATCAGCCCCAGCATTTT. Encoded protein: CASRKQGMPPHQPQHF.

A word on this clonotype: Its ends do not fully match the called genes, so a read error is possible. Here the CDR3 reads CASSLGLAGESEQYF. CDR3 bases: TGCGCCAGCAGCCTCGGACTAGCGGGGGAAAGCGAGCAGTACTTC. The chain is built from TRBV7-2 and TRBJ2-7; 13 bases align to TRBD2. The CDR3 runs 15 residues. The germline V gene has CDR1 SGHTA and CDR2 FQGNSA.

The CDR3 spells CASTNGGGFSGANVLTF. In DNA, the CDR3 is TGTGCCAGTACCAACGGTGGGGGCTTCTCTGGGGCCAACGTCCTGACTTTC. The gene calls are TRBV19 and TRBJ2-6, with D possibly being TRBD1 (6 bases). The V gene's germline CDR1 is LNHDA and CDR2 SQIVND (reference sequence). CDR3 length: 17 residues. The germline V and J ends were trimmed by 7 bases and 0 bases, with 16 bases remaining between them.

The gene calls are TRBV13 and TRBJ2-7; D might be TRBD2 (5 bases). CDR1 and CDR2 (germline): PRHDT, FYEKMQ (reference sequence). Trimming stripped 4 bases from V and 2 bases from J, with 12 bases between. The CDR3 contains 14 residues. The DNA for the CDR3 is TGTGCCAGCAGCTCCGGACTCCGAACCTACGAGCAGTACTTC. It is translated as CASSSGLRTYEQYF.

This clonotype has ten or more counts. V usage is TRBV7-3 and J usage is TRBJ1-2, with TRBD1 as a possible D gene (6 bases). Germline V lookup: CDR1 SGHTA, CDR2 FQGTGA. The ends were cut back, 5 bases at V and 2 bases at J, with 15 bases in the middle. The CDR3 is 15 residues long. CDR3 loop: CASSPSGGPNYGYTF. CDR3 sequence (DNA): TGTGCCAGCAGCCCCTCGGGGGGGCCCAACTATGGCTACACCTTC.

This clonotype occurred many times. The chain employs TRBV2 and TRBJ1-5; D call uncertain. The length of the CDR3 is 14 residues. Germline V gene sequence: CDR1 SNHLY, CDR2 FYNNEI. Trimming cost V 7 bases and J 4 bases, with 14 bases left between them. The CDR3 bases are TGTGCCAGCACGGACCGAACGGGTAATCAGCCCCAGCATTTT. Protein sequence: CASTDRTGNQPQHF.

The CDR3: CASDAGLDNQPQHF. CDR3 nucleotides: TGCGCCAGCGATGCAGGGTTAGACAATCAGCCCCAGCATTTT. The chain recombines TRBV4-1 with TRBJ1-5; possible D gene TRBD1, 5 bases. The CDR3 consists of 14 residues. Deletions cut 8 bases from V and 3 bases from J, with 14 bases between. Germline V gene lookup returns CDR1 MGHRA and CDR2 YSYEKL.

V usage is TRBV7-2 and J usage is TRBJ2-7, with 7 bases lining up with TRBD1. Germline V lookup: CDR1 SGHTA, CDR2 FQGNSA. The CDR3 consists of 16 residues. J gave up 3 bases and V 1 base, and 9 bases lay outside the gene matches. CDR3 nucleotide sequence: TGTGCCAGCAGCTTAGGCTTTCGACAGGGTTTCTACGAGCAGTACTTC. Its translation is CASSLGFRQGFYEQYF.

The J gene is TRBJ1-5, the V gene TRBV12-3 or TRBV12-4; maybe TRBD1 (5 bases). The CDR3 loop spans 17 amino acids. V lost 4 bases to trimming and J lost 4 bases, with 20 bases between them. The DNA of the CDR3 is TGTGCCAGCAGTTCGGGGGATTGGGCAGAGGGTAATCAGCCCCAGCATTTT. It codes for CASSSGDWAEGNQPQHF.

This clonotype was detected a few times. The CDR3 spells CASSYDGATPYGYTF. In nucleotides, the CDR3 is TGTGCCAGCAGTTATGACGGGGCGACCCCTTATGGCTACACCTTC. The chain links TRBV6-5 to TRBJ1-2, with a weak D call TRBD1 (5 bases). Deletions cut 3 bases from V and 5 bases from J, with 16 bases between. Looked up from germline, CDR1 is MNHEY and CDR2 is SVGAGI. The CDR3 has 15 amino acids.